This T cell receptor (beta chain) originates from a study of CXCR3-negative and CXCR3-positive naive CD8 T cells. Study-level results: Both of the naive subsets showed about the same high diversity, but memory CD8+ cells had much less.

In the case of this clonotype: Its antigen is as yet unknown.

UMI-labeled 5' RACE TRB cDNA libraries were prepared from the cells. TCRdb re-called the 5' RACE reads and catalogs CDR3 proteins one per entry, DNA excluded. Recorded for this sample: 50,000 to 65,000 distinct CDR3 sequences. The CDR3 totals 16 residues. Germline loops: CDR1 MDHEN, CDR2 SYDVKM. Sequencing used naive CXCR3- CD8+ T cells from blood. Subset noted: CD45RO-CCR7+CD27+CD95- naive CD8+ T cells lacking CXCR3 (TNR3-). This receptor was taken from a human donor in good health. Some clones in this sample may be carry-over from other donors' samples. The chain uses TRBV28 and TRBJ2-7; TCRdb lists TRBD1, though no DNA is available to test this call. This chain's CDR3 is CASSRILDRASYEQYF.